One and the same sample provided the 30 T cell receptor beta chains below, sequenced in a study of T-cell memory formation after mild COVID-19. TCRdb recomputed calls from the 5' RACE reads with MiXCR, one row per CDR3 protein. The data show about 320,000 distinct CDR3 sequences, roughly 13% seen once. Sequenced material: PBMCs or a T cell subset sorted from them (not recorded which). The source is a man between 18 and 29 years old who had mild COVID-19 (a few samples of this study predate the infection). Cell type and time point are not known.

The chain carries TRBV12-3 or TRBV12-4 and TRBJ1-2; perhaps TRBD1 as D (5 bases). There are 14 residues in the CDR3. With 6 bases removed from V and 8 bases from J, the gap between germline ends came to 19 bases. CDR3 coding DNA: TGTGCCAGCAGCCTGACGGCCGGGGGTGAGGGCTACACCTTC. It translates to CASSLTAGGEGYTF.

This clonotype has a count of ten or more. CDR3 protein: CASSKPGQQETQYF. DNA of the CDR3: TGTGCCAGCAGCAAACCGGGACAGCAAGAGACCCAGTACTTC. The chain has TRBV6-5 and TRBJ2-5, with 7 bases fitting TRBD1. CDR3 length equals 14 residues. V lost 6 bases and J lost 2; bases outside the gene matches: 6. Germline assignment: CDR1 MNHEY and CDR2 SVGAGI.

The chain couples TRBV20-1 to TRBJ2-1, with 9 positions matching TRBD2. With 6 bases clipped from V and 0 bases from J, the junction kept 0 bases outside the gene matches. This CDR3 has 13 amino acids. Germline values: CDR1 DFQATT, CDR2 SNEGSKA (reference sequence). CDR3 residues: CSATSGSYNEQFF. CDR3 DNA: TGCAGTGCGACTAGCGGCTCCTACAATGAGCAGTTCTTC.

This clonotype was found a few times. This chain joins TRBV6-2 or TRBV6-3 and TRBJ1-1, with D possibly TRBD1 on 6 matching bases. V was shortened by 2 bases and J by 0 bases, with 10 bases between the two germline ends. CDR1 is MNHEY and CDR2 is SVGEGT in the germline V gene. The CDR3 covers 15 residues. The CDR3 region has the DNA TGTGCCAGCAGTTACAGGACAGCTTTGAACACTGAAGCTTTCTTT. It encodes CASSYRTALNTEAFF.

The chain employs TRBV20-1 and TRBJ2-6, with D perhaps matching TRBD2 (6 bases). Germline V gene sequence: CDR1 DFQATT, CDR2 SNEGSKA (reference sequence). The CDR3 is 16 residues long. The CDR3 sequence: CRASGGTQSGANVLTF. The CDR3 DNA reads as TGCAGGGCCTCGGGCGGGACCCAGTCTGGGGCCAACGTCCTGACTTTC.

The chain couples TRBV7-9 to TRBJ1-2, with D tentatively TRBD1 (5 bases). The CDR3 totals 14 residues. With 5 bases removed from V and 8 bases from J, the gap between germline ends came to 18 bases. From germline, CDR1 is SEHNR and CDR2 FQNEAQ (reference sequence). The CDR3 DNA follows: TGTGCCAGCAGCCAGGGACGTTCTTCTTACGGCTACACCTTC. Translating gives CASSQGRSSYGYTF.

This chain connects TRBV5-1 to TRBJ2-3; 9 bases are a match to TRBD1. With 0 bases clipped from V and 2 bases from J, the junction kept 4 bases outside the gene matches. Germline V gene data show CDR1 as SGHRS and CDR2 as YFSETQ. This CDR3 is built from 16 residues. Here the CDR3 reads CASSLAGQGNTDTQYF. The CDR3 region has the DNA TGCGCCAGCAGCTTGGCGGGACAGGGAAACACAGATACGCAGTATTTT.

This clonotype turned up a few times. The gene calls are TRBV28 and TRBJ2-4, with 9 positions matching TRBD2. V lost 1 base, J lost 7 bases, and 5 bases stayed unmatched. This CDR3 spans 15 amino acids. Looked up from germline, CDR1 is MDHEN and CDR2 is SYDVKM. The CDR3 reads CASSLFAGGPNIQYF. CDR3 sequence (DNA): TGTGCCAGCAGTTTATTTGCGGGGGGGCCGAACATTCAGTACTTC.

This clonotype was picked up a small number of times. The chain recombines TRBV18 with TRBJ2-1; D ambiguous. This CDR3 has 12 amino acids. Looked up from germline, CDR1 is KGHSH and CDR2 is LQKENI. Deletions cut 6 bases from V and 7 bases from J, with 10 bases between. The DNA of the CDR3 is TGTGCCAGCTCGCCCGGACGGAATGAGCAGTTCTTC. Translated: CASSPGRNEQFF.

The chain links TRBV11-1 to TRBJ2-1; 10 nucleotides align to TRBD1. The ends lost 5 bases at V and 10 bases at J; junction bases unmatched: 11. The CDR3 covers 15 residues. Germline V gene lookup returns CDR1 SGHAT and CDR2 FQDESV (reference sequence). The CDR3 sequence is CASSIISGQGVEQFF. DNA for the CDR3: TGTGCCAGCAGCATTATCTCCGGACAGGGGGTCGAGCAGTTCTTC.

The V call is TRBV30, the J call TRBJ1-5, with 8 bases that match TRBD1. With V trimmed by 4 bases and J by 3 bases, 2 bases remained unmatched. Germline V gene data show CDR1 as GTSNPN and CDR2 as SVGIG (reference sequence). This CDR3 is built from 13 residues. This CDR3 is CAWTRGLNQPQHF. The CDR3 region has the DNA TGTGCCTGGACCAGGGGGCTCAATCAGCCCCAGCATTTT.

The genes are TRBV20-1 and TRBJ2-1; D possibly corresponds to TRBD1 (5 bases). The ends were cut back, 0 bases at V and 7 bases at J, with 16 bases in the middle. CDR3 length equals 15 residues. Looked up from germline, CDR1 is DFQATT and CDR2 is SNEGSKA (reference sequence). CDR3 amino acids: CSARDPLVGANEQFF. Here the CDR3 DNA reads TGCAGTGCTAGAGATCCCCTGGTAGGGGCGAATGAGCAGTTCTTC.

The rearrangement links TRBV7-2 to TRBJ1-1, with D unresolved. This CDR3 has 14 residues. CDR1 is SGHTA and CDR2 is FQGNSA in the germline V gene. V was shortened by 1 base and J by 1 base, with 7 bases between the two germline ends. The CDR3 DNA reads TGTGCCAGCAGCTTAGATCCAACGAACACTGAAGCTTTCTTT. Amino acid sequence: CASSLDPTNTEAFF.

This chain uses TRBV5-1 with TRBJ1-2; 7 nucleotides agree with TRBD1. Germline V gene lookup returns CDR1 SGHRS and CDR2 YFSETQ. The CDR3 has 17 amino acids. Losses at the gene ends were 0 bases for V and 4 bases for J; bases not matched to a gene: 12. The CDR3 DNA reads TGCGCCAGCAGCTTGGACCCGACAGGGAGAGGTGCCTATGGCTACACCTTC. Its protein is CASSLDPTGRGAYGYTF.

This clonotype occurred a few times. The rearrangement links TRBV29-1 to TRBJ2-1; 10 bases fit TRBD2. Germline CDR1 SQVTM, CDR2 ANQGSEA. V dropped 0 bases and J dropped 0; count of bases not matched to a gene: 11. The CDR3 totals 19 residues. The CDR3 loop is CSVEDQASGGKNSYNEQFF. For the CDR3, the DNA is TGCAGCGTTGAAGATCAGGCTAGCGGGGGTAAAAACTCCTACAATGAGCAGTTCTTC.

The J gene is TRBJ2-3, the V gene TRBV10-3; possibly TRBD1 or TRBD2 for D (5 bases each). There are 13 residues in the CDR3. V was trimmed by 0 bases and J by 5 bases, leaving 6 bases between them. From germline, CDR1 is ENHRY and CDR2 SYGVKD. In DNA form, the CDR3 reads TGTGCCATCAGTGAGTCGGGGGTAGATACGCAGTATTTT. Translation gives CAISESGVDTQYF.

This clonotype was counted only a few times. This chain uses TRBV6-2 or TRBV6-3 with TRBJ1-6, with 7 bases that match TRBD1. The J segment lost 10 bases and the V segment lost 2 bases, leaving 8 bases of the junction unmatched. Germline values: CDR1 MNHEY, CDR2 SVGEGT. CDR3 size: 15 residues. This chain's CDR3 is CASSYRGGERSPLHF. DNA for the CDR3: TGTGCCAGCAGTTACAGAGGGGGCGAGAGGTCACCCCTCCACTTT.

This clonotype was detected only a few times. V usage is TRBV30 and J usage is TRBJ2-3; TRBD2 matches at 10 bases. CDR3 size: 16 residues. Germline lookup yields CDR1 GTSNPN and CDR2 SVGIG (reference sequence). V trimming: 2 bases; J trimming: 3 bases; junction bases outside the gene matches: 8. CDR3 sequence reads: CAWSRGAGGLTDTQYF. CDR3 nucleotide sequence: TGTGCCTGGAGTCGAGGAGCGGGGGGGTTAACAGATACGCAGTATTTT.

This clonotype was observed a handful of times. This chain connects TRBV5-1 to TRBJ1-2; the D is unclear. CDR3 size: 14 residues. The ends were cut back, 3 bases at V and 2 bases at J, with 11 bases in the middle. Germline V gives CDR1 SGHRS, CDR2 YFSETQ. The CDR3 sequence: CASSSSVVNYGYTF. The CDR3 DNA reads TGCGCCAGCAGCTCGAGCGTGGTCAACTATGGCTACACCTTC.

This chain links TRBV5-1 with TRBJ2-7; unclear D gene. Per germline, CDR1 SGHRS and CDR2 YFSETQ. This CDR3 contains 14 residues. Trimming removed 0 bases at V and 2 bases at J, with 9 bases between. The CDR3 DNA reads as TGCGCCAGCAGCTTGGAACAGCCCACCTACGAGCAGTACTTC. This translates into CASSLEQPTYEQYF.

CDR3 DNA: TGCAGCGGTGACAGGTACAATGAGCAGTTCTTC. It codes for CSGDRYNEQFF. This rearrangement joins TRBV29-1 to TRBJ2-1, with D tentatively TRBD1 (6 bases). From germline, CDR1 is SQVTM and CDR2 ANQGSEA. V lost 7 bases, J lost 4 bases, and 8 bases lay in between. The CDR3 runs 11 residues.

Many counts were recorded for this clonotype. CDR3 sequence: CASSFRGGGELFF. In nucleotides, the CDR3 is TGTGCCAGCAGCTTTAGGGGCGGCGGGGAGCTGTTTTTT. The rearrangement uses TRBV7-7 and TRBJ2-2, with D perhaps matching TRBD1 (5 bases). Germline CDR1 reads SSHAT; CDR2 reads FNYEAQ (reference sequence). The CDR3 loop spans 13 amino acids. The germline V and J ends were trimmed by 3 bases and 7 bases, with 9 bases remaining between them.

This rearrangement joins TRBV4-1 to TRBJ2-1, with D possibly matching TRBD1 (6 bases). The CDR3 sequence is 15 residues long. V lost 4 bases and J 6 bases, leaving 16 bases between the germline ends. Germline loops: CDR1 MGHRA, CDR2 YSYEKL. The CDR3 is CASSLTDSRFNEQFF. The CDR3, as DNA: TGCGCCAGCAGCCTTACGGACAGCCGGTTCAATGAGCAGTTCTTC.

This clonotype has a handful of counts. The CDR3 coding sequence is TGCAGTGCGCAAACCTTCGGACAGGGTGTAAATGAGCAGTTCTTC. Its protein is CSAQTFGQGVNEQFF. V gene TRBV20-1 combines with J gene TRBJ2-1; 8 bases align to TRBD1. Looked up from germline, CDR1 is DFQATT and CDR2 is SNEGSKA (reference sequence). The CDR3 is made up of 15 amino acids. The J segment lost 7 bases and the V segment lost 6 bases, leaving 14 bases of the junction unmatched.

J is TRBJ1-2 and V is TRBV7-9; D is undetermined. V lost 4 bases and J 7 bases, leaving 10 bases between the germline ends. This CDR3 is built from 12 residues. In germline, CDR1 is SEHNR, CDR2 FQNEAQ (reference sequence). The CDR3 region is CASSSGNGGYTF. Here the CDR3 DNA reads TGTGCCAGCAGCTCGGGGAATGGTGGCTACACCTTC.

The table lists this clonotype with a few counts. The V and J genes are TRBV7-9 and TRBJ2-1; 7 nucleotides line up with TRBD2. CDR3 length equals 14 residues. Per the germline V gene, CDR1 is SEHNR and CDR2 is FQNEAQ (reference sequence). Trimming removed 1 base from V and 8 bases from J; junction bases left unmatched: 5. The CDR3: CASSLERDMDEQFF. The CDR3 nucleotides are TGTGCCAGCAGCTTAGAGCGGGATATGGATGAGCAGTTCTTC.

This clonotype was observed a few times. The chain has TRBV7-2 and TRBJ2-5; D not certain. The CDR3 spans 17 residues. V was shortened by 2 bases and J by 0 bases, with 16 bases between the two germline ends. From germline, CDR1 is SGHTA and CDR2 FQGNSA. CDR3 sequence reads: CASSLSPWHGDQETQYF. For the CDR3, the DNA is TGTGCCAGCAGCTTATCGCCCTGGCACGGTGACCAAGAGACCCAGTACTTC.

J is TRBJ2-7 and V is TRBV28; unclear D gene. Germline CDR1 reads MDHEN; CDR2 reads SYDVKM. V dropped 7 bases and J dropped 5 bases, with 9 bases sitting between them. The CDR3 runs to 11 residues. CDR3 coding DNA: TGTGCCAGCAAGAGGAACGACGAGCAGTACGTC. Translation: CASKRNDEQYV.

The chain carries TRBV12-3 or TRBV12-4 and TRBJ2-5; 11 bases are a match to TRBD1. The V gene end was trimmed by 3 bases and the J gene end by 5 bases; junction bases not matched to a gene: 5. The CDR3 sequence is 15 residues long. The chain's CDR3 is CASSLGTGGMETQYF. The DNA of the CDR3 is TGTGCCAGCAGTTTGGGGACAGGGGGGATGGAGACCCAGTACTTC.

This clonotype was detected a few times. V usage is TRBV12-3 or TRBV12-4 and J usage is TRBJ1-2, with D possibly matching TRBD1 (5 bases). Trimming cost V 1 base and J 5 bases, with 11 bases left between them. The CDR3 spans 14 residues. CDR3 protein: CASSLEPGWYGYTF. In DNA form, the CDR3 reads TGTGCCAGCAGTTTAGAGCCAGGGTGGTATGGCTACACCTTC.